The 30 T cell receptor beta chains given below trace back to one sample, sequenced in a study of beta chain features in type 1 diabetes. Study results and caveats: Among all four CD4+ subsets, Type 1 diabetes patients had TCRB CDR3s that were moderately but significantly shorter.

These receptors' targets are unknown. Reverse transcription of all isolated RNA meant that expressed TCRB transcripts were sequenced. The table came from immunoSEQ multiplex PCR; TCRdb's copy has only in-frame clones and leaves some out. Found here are under 300,000 clones, around 22% of them singletons; the top ten hold 0.012%. The sequenced material came from naive CD4+ T cells from blood. The receptor source for this set is a woman aged 25 to 45 with type 1 diabetes.

This clone showed up just a few times. This sample includes further DNA sequences coding for the same CDR3. The V and J genes are TRBV20-1 and TRBJ2-3; D unresolved. V lost 2 bases and J 2 bases, leaving 2 bases between the germline ends. The CDR3 covers 11 residues. The germline V gene encodes CDR1 DFQATT and CDR2 SNEGSKA (reference sequence). CDR3 nucleotides: TGCAGTGCTAGATACACAGATACGCAGTATTTT. The encoded protein is CSARYTDTQYF.

This clone was detected only a few times. The gene calls are TRBV30 and TRBJ2-2, with 7 bases identical to TRBD2. This CDR3 contains 14 residues. The ends lost 1 base at V and 3 bases at J; junction bases unmatched: 2. The germline gives CDR1 GTSNPN, CDR2 SVGIG (reference sequence). The CDR3: CAWSGLADTGELFF. DNA of the CDR3: TGTGCCTGGAGTGGTCTAGCGGACACCGGGGAGCTGTTTTTT.

This clone was counted only a few times. One end of the junction does not line up with germline, which may come from a read error. The chain employs TRBV15 and TRBJ2-1; TRBD2 is a possible D gene (5 bases). The CDR3 totals 13 residues. Germline assignment: CDR1 LNHNV and CDR2 YYDKDF (reference sequence). CDR3 residues: CATSRGGSDFIVF. The CDR3 bases are TGTGCCACCAGCAGAGGAGGGTCGGACTTTATTGTCTTC.

This chain joins TRBV7-3 and TRBJ1-1, with D possibly being TRBD1 (5 bases). The V end was cut by 6 bases, the J end by 0 bases, with 8 bases between. Germline V gives CDR1 SGHTA, CDR2 FQGTGA. CDR3 length: 13 amino acids. This CDR3 is CASREGLNTEAFF. The CDR3 DNA reads as TGTGCCAGCAGGGAGGGGTTGAACACTGAAGCTTTCTTT.

This clone was found a few times. The V gene is TRBV28, the J gene TRBJ2-3; 13 bases agree with TRBD2. The CDR3 length is 14 residues. The trim removed 8 bases at V and 10 bases at J, leaving 9 bases unmatched. Germline V gives CDR1 MDHEN, CDR2 SYDVKM. CDR3 coding DNA: TGTGCCAGCCGAGGGACTAGCGGGACCGCGGCGCAGTATTTT. It codes for CASRGTSGTAAQYF.

In its sample, this clone was seen a few times. J is TRBJ2-3 and V is TRBV4-1, with TRBD2 matching over 7 bases. The V gene end was trimmed by 0 bases and the J gene end by 1 base; junction bases not matched to a gene: 7. The CDR3 loop spans 17 amino acids. CDR1 MGHRA and CDR2 YSYEKL come from the germline V gene. The CDR3 bases are TGCGCCAGCAGCCAAGAAGCTAGCGGCACCCGCACAGATACGCAGTATTTT. Translated, it gives CASSQEASGTRTDTQYF.

CDR3 in DNA: TGTGCCAGCAGCGTAGGGACTAGCGGTGCGGATACGCAGTATTTT. It translates to CASSVGTSGADTQYF. The gene calls are TRBV9 and TRBJ2-3; 10 bases match TRBD2. V lost 0 bases, J lost 6 bases, and 4 bases stayed unmatched. The CDR3 covers 15 residues. Germline V gene sequence: CDR1 SGDLS, CDR2 YYNGEE.

The chain combines TRBV30 with TRBJ2-1, with D possibly matching TRBD2 (6 bases). V gave up 5 bases and J gave up 9 bases, with 11 bases separating them. CDR1 is GTSNPN and CDR2 is SVGIG in the germline V gene (reference sequence). This CDR3 comprises 11 residues. As DNA, the CDR3 is TGTGCCTGGGAGGTCGGGGGTGAGCAGTTCTTC. Protein: CAWEVGGEQFF.

The chain couples TRBV30 to TRBJ1-1; D may be TRBD1 (5 bases). CDR3 length equals 13 residues. V lost 0 bases to trimming and J lost 6 bases, with 11 bases between them. CDR1 GTSNPN and CDR2 SVGIG come from the germline V gene (reference sequence). The CDR3 is CAWSVEGGAEAFF. CDR3 sequence (DNA): TGTGCCTGGAGTGTGGAGGGAGGGGCTGAAGCTTTCTTT.

V and J are TRBV15 and TRBJ2-7; a weak D match, TRBD1 (5 bases). V gave up 1 base and J gave up 3 bases, with 10 bases separating them. The CDR3 runs to 14 residues. CDR1 and CDR2 (germline): LNHNV, YYDKDF (reference sequence). The CDR3 spells CATSRATTGYEQYF. For the CDR3, the DNA is TGTGCCACCAGCAGAGCCACAACAGGCTACGAGCAGTACTTC. The full variable domain, with the rest looked up from reference TRBV15 and TRBJ2-7, is DAMVIQNPRYQVTQFGKPVTLSCSQTLNHNVMYWYQQKSSQAPKLLFHYYDKDFNNEADTPDNFQSRRPNTSFCFLDIRSPGLGDTAMYLCATSRATTGYEQYFGPGTRLTVT.

The V call is TRBV10-3, the J call TRBJ1-2, with a possible D match to TRBD1 (5 bases). CDR3 length: 12 amino acids. Trimming removed 0 bases from V and 9 bases from J, with 8 bases in between. Germline CDR1 ENHRY, CDR2 SYGVKD. CDR3 sequence reads: CAISESQGSYTF. In DNA, the CDR3 is TGTGCCATCAGTGAGTCCCAGGGTAGCTACACCTTC.

The gene calls are TRBV27 and TRBJ1-5; the match to TRBD1 covers 9 bases. Germline loops: CDR1 MNHEY, CDR2 SMNVEV (reference sequence). Trimming removed 6 bases from V and 6 bases from J; junction bases left unmatched: 9. The length of the CDR3 is 15 residues. CDR3 sequence reads: CASSRTGDPVQPQHF. The DNA of the CDR3 is TGTGCCAGCAGCCGGACAGGGGACCCGGTTCAGCCCCAGCATTTT.

This clone was counted a few times. The chain is built from TRBV6-5 and TRBJ2-3; 11 bases are shared with TRBD2. The J segment lost 4 bases and the V segment lost 2 bases, leaving 2 bases of the junction unmatched. The germline V gene has CDR1 MNHEY and CDR2 SVGAGI. The CDR3 extends over 15 amino acids. CDR3 bases: TGTGCCAGCAGTTACATACTAGCGGGAGCAGATACGCAGTATTTT. Translated: CASSYILAGADTQYF.

The gene calls are TRBV5-4 and TRBJ2-7; TRBD2 aligns across 11 bases. CDR1 and CDR2 from the germline V gene are SGHNT and YYREEE (reference sequence). The CDR3 sequence is 15 residues long. The J segment lost 4 bases and the V segment lost 3 bases, leaving 6 bases of the junction unmatched. In nucleotides, the CDR3 is TGTGCCAGCAGCTACCCCGGGACTAGCGGTTACGAGCAGTACTTC. Translating it yields CASSYPGTSGYEQYF.

CDR3 sequence reads: CASSPVLAGGPSEQFF. The CDR3 bases are TGTGCCAGCAGCCCCGTCTTAGCGGGAGGGCCCAGTGAGCAGTTCTTC. The J gene is TRBJ2-1, the V gene TRBV11-3; 11 nucleotides agree with TRBD2. Germline values: CDR1 SGHNT, CDR2 YENEEA. The ends lost 5 bases at V and 9 bases at J; junction bases unmatched: 12. This CDR3 has 16 residues.

This clone was counted between two and nine times. The rearrangement joins TRBV28 to TRBJ2-3, with D perhaps matching TRBD1 (6 bases). The germline V and J ends were trimmed by 6 bases and 3 bases, with 10 bases remaining between them. Germline-derived CDR1 and CDR2 are MDHEN and SYDVKM. The CDR3 has 13 amino acids. CDR3 loop: CASSRTETDTQYF. Here the CDR3 DNA reads TGTGCCAGCAGCCGGACAGAAACAGATACGCAGTATTTT.

This clone has more than one count but fewer than ten. The J gene is TRBJ1-2, the V gene TRBV7-9; D call uncertain. With 5 bases removed from V and 5 bases from J, the gap between germline ends came to 6 bases. Germline-derived CDR1 and CDR2 are SEHNR and FQNEAQ (reference sequence). This CDR3 has 11 residues. Written as DNA, the CDR3 is TGTGCCAGCAGCCAGATGTATGGCTACACCTTC. Residues: CASSQMYGYTF.

The chain carries TRBV2 and TRBJ2-1; TRBD1 agrees at 10 bases. With V trimmed by 6 bases and J by 8 bases, 4 bases remained unmatched. This CDR3 is built from 13 residues. Germline values: CDR1 SNHLY, CDR2 FYNNEI. The CDR3 coding sequence is TGTGCCAGCAGGGGGACAGGGGTCGATGAGCAGTTCTTC. This encodes CASRGTGVDEQFF.

The rearrangement joins TRBV6-6 to TRBJ2-7; weak D call: TRBD1 (6 bases). V dropped 6 bases and J dropped 2 bases, with 14 bases sitting between them. The length of the CDR3 is 14 residues. Looked up from germline, CDR1 is MNHNY and CDR2 is SVGAGI (reference sequence). The CDR3 sequence is CASRNTGRAYEQYF. The CDR3 DNA reads TGTGCCAGCAGGAATACAGGGCGGGCCTACGAGCAGTACTTC.

In its sample, this clone was seen a few times. The chain joins TRBV29-1 to TRBJ1-1, with no clear D. Trimming cost V 4 bases and J 3 bases, with 6 bases left between them. This CDR3 has 11 residues. Germline assignment: CDR1 SQVTM and CDR2 ANQGSEA. The CDR3 loop is CSVVYDTEAFF. CDR3 bases: TGCAGCGTTGTATATGACACTGAAGCTTTCTTT.

This chain connects TRBV2 to TRBJ2-3; 7 bases are shared with TRBD1. The CDR3 spans 12 residues. Germline V CDR1 and CDR2: SNHLY, FYNNEI. CDR3 nucleotide sequence: TGTGCTACGACAGGGAGCACAGATACGCAGTATTTT. Translating it yields CATTGSTDTQYF.

The CDR3 nucleotides read TGTGCCAGTAGTATGTCTACCGGGGACAATGAGCAGTTCTTC. Translated: CASSMSTGDNEQFF. The rearrangement joins TRBV19 to TRBJ2-1; D is possibly TRBD2 (5 bases). The germline V gene encodes CDR1 LNHDA and CDR2 SQIVND (reference sequence). V was pared by 3 bases and J by 5 bases, with 11 bases between. The CDR3 is 14 amino acids.

V and J are TRBV4-1 and TRBJ2-7, with 13 bases lining up with TRBD2. V lost 1 base and J lost 5; bases outside the gene matches: 20. The CDR3 length is 21 residues. Germline values: CDR1 MGHRA, CDR2 YSYEKL. The CDR3 nucleotides read TGCGCCAGCAGCCAAGGACCCGGGACTAGCGGGGACCTCTTCCTAGGAAACGAGCAGTACTTC. This codes for CASSQGPGTSGDLFLGNEQYF.

There are a few counts of this clone. The chain joins TRBV9 to TRBJ2-7, with 8 bases lining up with TRBD2. The CDR3 is made up of 18 amino acids. Germline CDR1 and CDR2: SGDLS and YYNGEE. J was trimmed by 4 bases and V by 0 bases; bases with no gene match: 15. CDR3 region: CASSVGISPAGEKYEQYF. Here the CDR3 DNA reads TGTGCCAGCAGCGTAGGGATTAGTCCAGCGGGAGAGAAATACGAGCAGTACTTC.

This clone was seen only a few times. The rearrangement uses TRBV29-1 and TRBJ2-1; 8 bases align to TRBD2. Germline V lookup: CDR1 SQVTM, CDR2 ANQGSEA. CDR3 size: 14 residues. J was trimmed by 5 bases and V by 2 bases; bases with no gene match: 5. The CDR3 region has the DNA TGCAGCGTTGAACCGGGAGGGCCTCACAATGAGCAGTTCTTC. Protein product: CSVEPGGPHNEQFF.

The chain joins TRBV9 to TRBJ2-7; 10 nucleotides align to TRBD2. The CDR3 runs to 15 residues. Per the germline V gene, CDR1 is SGDLS and CDR2 is YYNGEE. Unmatched junction bases numbered 8, after V lost 2 bases and J lost 6 bases. For the CDR3, the DNA is TGTGCCAGCAGCGTTCAAGAGCTAGCGGGAGTCGAGCAGTACTTC. Translating it yields CASSVQELAGVEQYF.

This sequence joins TRBV5-1 and TRBJ2-1; D perhaps matches TRBD1 (5 bases). V was pared by 0 bases and J by 7 bases, with 11 bases between. Germline V gene data show CDR1 as SGHRS and CDR2 as YFSETQ. CDR3 length: 14 residues. The CDR3 bases are TGCGCCAGCAGCTTGGCGGCAGGGTGGAATGAGCAGTTCTTC. This translates into CASSLAAGWNEQFF. Combining the CDR3 with reference TRBV5-1 and TRBJ2-1 gives the whole variable domain KAGVTQTPRYLIKTRGQQVTLSCSPISGHRSVSWYQQTPGQGLQFLFEYFSETQRNKGNFPGRFSGRQFSNSRSEMNVSTLELGDSALYLCASSLAAGWNEQFFGPGTRLTVL.

This clone was observed a handful of times. The J gene is TRBJ2-7, the V gene TRBV7-9, with D uncertain. This CDR3 comprises 13 residues. V was pared by 1 base and J by 3 bases, with 7 bases between. Germline V lookup: CDR1 SEHNR, CDR2 FQNEAQ (reference sequence). CDR3 sequence reads: CASSLVPGYEQYF. The CDR3 DNA is TGTGCCAGCAGCTTAGTTCCGGGCTACGAGCAGTACTTC.

The sample holds a few counts of this clone. The V gene is TRBV29-1, the J gene TRBJ1-1; D may be TRBD1 (5 bases). Trimming cost V 7 bases and J 0 bases, with 15 bases left between them. The CDR3 has 14 amino acids. Germline lookup yields CDR1 SQVTM and CDR2 ANQGSEA. The CDR3 bases are TGCAGCGCTCATGACCAGGGCATGAACACTGAAGCTTTCTTT. Residues: CSAHDQGMNTEAFF. The full variable domain, in which reference TRBV29-1 and TRBJ1-1 provide the parts outside the CDR3, is SAVISQKPSRDICQRGTSLTIQCQVDSQVTMMFWYRQQPGQSLTLIATANQGSEATYESGFVIDKFPISRPNLTFSTLTVSNMSPEDSSIYLCSAHDQGMNTEAFFGQGTRLTVV.

The rearrangement joins TRBV25-1 to TRBJ1-2; D unclear. Germline lookup yields CDR1 MGHDK and CDR2 SYGVNS. The V gene lost 5 bases and the J gene lost 6 bases, with 10 bases spanning the gap. This CDR3 region has 12 residues. For the CDR3, the DNA is TGTGCCAGCAGTCTGGGAGGCGATGGCTACACCTTC. Translated: CASSLGGDGYTF.